The 9 T cell receptor beta chains reported below all come from one sample, sequenced in a study of blood T cell repertoires in COVID-19. Using immunoSEQ multiplex PCR, the repertoire was profiled, and TCRdb retains in-frame clones only, with some absent. The sample includes 250,000 to 300,000 clones, approximately 86% seen only once; the top ten take approximately 1%. The specimen was PBMCs or T cells enriched from blood (not recorded which). All receptors come from a woman aged 25 to 39 who had recovered from COVID-19.

This clone was seen a handful of times. The CDR3 sequence: CASSLLTSGGVHQTQYF. The CDR3 region has the DNA TGTGCCAGCAGCTTGTTAACTAGCGGGGGGGTCCACCAGACCCAGTACTTC. This sequence joins TRBV5-6 and TRBJ2-5, with TRBD2 matching over 13 bases. The CDR3 is made up of 17 amino acids. Germline V gene lookup returns CDR1 SGHDT and CDR2 YYEEEE. With V trimmed by 1 base and J by 6 bases, 9 bases remained unmatched.

This chain connects TRBV10-3 to TRBJ1-2; tentatively, D is TRBD1 (5 bases). From germline, CDR1 is ENHRY and CDR2 SYGVKD. This CDR3 region has 13 residues. V dropped 6 bases and J dropped 2 bases, with 10 bases sitting between them. CDR3 loop: CAISRWGNYGYTF. CDR3 coding DNA: TGTGCCATCAGCCGGTGGGGCAACTATGGCTACACCTTC.

The chain links TRBV2 to TRBJ1-2, with D possibly TRBD1 on 5 matching bases. Germline V gene data show CDR1 as SNHLY and CDR2 as FYNNEI. CDR3 length: 15 amino acids. With 0 bases removed from V and 4 bases from J, the gap between germline ends came to 12 bases. The CDR3 DNA reads TGTGCCAGCAGTGAAGCGCGTACAGGAACCTATGGCTACACCTTC. Protein: CASSEARTGTYGYTF.

CDR3 nucleotides: TGTGCCAGCCAGCGGGGCAATGAGCAGTTCTTC. This translates into CASQRGNEQFF. The chain joins TRBV6-5 to TRBJ2-1; 7 bases map to TRBD2. The V gene end was trimmed by 8 bases and the J gene end by 6 bases; junction bases not matched to a gene: 1. The CDR3 extends over 11 amino acids. Germline V CDR1 and CDR2: MNHEY, SVGAGI.

This clone came up once. The chain uses TRBV2 and TRBJ2-7, with 12 bases fitting TRBD1. CDR3 length equals 15 residues. The V segment lost 4 bases and the J segment 7 bases; nucleotides outside the gene matches: 8. The germline CDR1 and CDR2 sequences are SNHLY and FYNNEI. CDR3 bases: TGTGCCAGCAGTGCACCGGGACAGGGGGCCGGGGAGCAGTACTTC. Amino acid sequence: CASSAPGQGAGEQYF.

This rearrangement joins TRBV18 to TRBJ1-2, with D uncertain. CDR3 size: 13 residues. V was clipped by 2 bases and J by 4 bases, with 8 bases between them. Germline CDR1 KGHSH, CDR2 LQKENI. The CDR3 region is CASSPLPSYGYTF. CDR3 in DNA: TGTGCCAGCTCACCATTGCCCAGCTATGGCTACACCTTC.

The chain has TRBV19 and TRBJ2-1; the match to TRBD1 covers 12 bases. Germline V gene data show CDR1 as LNHDA and CDR2 as SQIVND (reference sequence). V trimming: 5 bases; J trimming: 7 bases; junction bases outside the gene matches: 6. This CDR3 has 15 residues. The CDR3 DNA sequence: TGTGCCAGTAGTGCGGGACAGGGGGCCTGGAATGAGCAGTTCTTC. Amino acids: CASSAGQGAWNEQFF.

The V and J genes are TRBV2 and TRBJ2-1; a possible D gene is TRBD2 (5 bases). Germline V lookup: CDR1 SNHLY, CDR2 FYNNEI. V lost 6 bases and J lost 7, with 22 bases in between. The CDR3 runs to 16 residues. The CDR3 sequence is CASSRTSTRSKNEQFF. The CDR3 DNA is TGTGCCAGCAGCCGTACGTCAACTAGAAGCAAGAATGAGCAGTTCTTC.

The chain couples TRBV28 to TRBJ2-1; 12 bases are a match to TRBD1. The germline gives CDR1 MDHEN, CDR2 SYDVKM. The V segment lost 1 base and the J segment 8 bases; nucleotides outside the gene matches: 9. This CDR3 spans 17 amino acids. The CDR3 DNA is TGTGCCAGCAGTTTATCCCCCGGGACAGGGGGCGCAGATGAGCAGTTCTTC. Translation gives CASSLSPGTGGADEQFF. Combining the CDR3 with reference TRBV28 and TRBJ2-1 gives the whole variable domain DVKVTQSSRYLVKRTGEKVFLECVQDMDHENMFWYRQDPGLGLRLIYFSYDVKMKEKGDIPEGYSVSREKKERFSLILESASTNQTSMYLCASSLSPGTGGADEQFFGPGTRLTVL.